This T cell receptor (beta chain) was observed in a study of blood T cell repertoires in COVID-19. Study information: From the United States, Italy and Spain came samples of acute and convalescent COVID-19. From T cells, B-cell-depleted T cells, or PBMCs came the material, which was cDNA or gDNA.

V lost 6 bases to trimming and J lost 4 bases, with 16 bases between them. Germline lookup yields CDR1 SGHRS and CDR2 YFSETQ. The CDR3 runs to 14 residues. Original methodology: Reference gene primer amplification gave nucleated cell count estimates. Libraries were prepared by immunoSEQ multiplex PCR; TCRdb keeps only in-frame clonotypes and omits some of them. That table supplies the V and J calls and clone size; D and trimming were determined from the DNA. The sample consists of 200,000 to 250,000 clones, 80% to 90% of them appearing once. The clonotype originates from a woman between 50 and 59 years old with acute or convalescent COVID-19. This rearrangement joins TRBV5-1 to TRBJ2-5, with D possibly matching TRBD1 (7 bases). The sample comprised peripheral blood. CDR3 sequence (DNA): TGCGCCAGCACGGAGGGGACAGATTTAGAGACCCAGTACTTC. It is translated as CASTEGTDLETQYF. Full variable domain (remainder filled in from reference TRBV5-1 and TRBJ2-5): KAGVTQTPRYLIKTRGQQVTLSCSPISGHRSVSWYQQTPGQGLQFLFEYFSETQRNKGNFPGRFSGRQFSNSRSEMNVSTLELGDSALYLCASTEGTDLETQYFGPGTRLLVL.